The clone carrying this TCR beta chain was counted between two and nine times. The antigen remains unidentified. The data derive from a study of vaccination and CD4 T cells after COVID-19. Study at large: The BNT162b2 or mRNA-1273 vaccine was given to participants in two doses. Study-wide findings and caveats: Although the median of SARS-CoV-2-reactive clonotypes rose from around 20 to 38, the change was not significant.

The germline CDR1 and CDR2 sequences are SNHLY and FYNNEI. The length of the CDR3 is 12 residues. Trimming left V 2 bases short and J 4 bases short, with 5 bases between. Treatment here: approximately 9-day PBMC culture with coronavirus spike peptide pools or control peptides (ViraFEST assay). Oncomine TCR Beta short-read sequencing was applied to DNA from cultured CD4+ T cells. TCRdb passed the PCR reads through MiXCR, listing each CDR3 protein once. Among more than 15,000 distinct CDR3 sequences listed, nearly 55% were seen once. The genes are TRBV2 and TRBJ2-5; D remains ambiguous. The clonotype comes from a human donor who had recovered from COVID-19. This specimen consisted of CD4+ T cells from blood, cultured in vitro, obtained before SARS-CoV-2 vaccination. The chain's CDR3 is CASSEIGETQYF. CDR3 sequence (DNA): TGTGCCAGCAGTGAAATAGGAGAGACCCAGTACTTC.